This T cell receptor (beta chain) was captured by sequencing in a study of CD8+ T cells in alopecia areata. About the research overall: Each of the treated patients was given oral tofacitinib, 5 to 10 mg twice daily, for moderate-to-severe alopecia areata. Study results and caveats: Lesional scalp, notably in alopecia totalis/universalis, had clonality above that of normal scalp. Sequencing of scalp tissue also captures the resident alphabeta T cells of normal skin.

Germline V CDR1 and CDR2: SGHRS, YFSETQ. This CDR3 has 14 amino acids. V shed 4 bases and J shed 1 base, with 12 bases lying between them. Regarding this clone: The target antigen is unknown.

Alopecia areata patients had lesional scalp punch biopsies and peripheral blood taken from them. cDNA prepared by RNA extraction and subsequent reverse transcription served as the template for sequencing. TCRdb keeps only in-frame clones here, not all; method: immunoSEQ multiplex PCR. The data show around 120,000 clones, with under 40% seen just once and roughly 3.3% held by the top ten. The sequence derives from a human donor with alopecia areata. The chain has TRBV5-1 and TRBJ2-7; no clear D. The sample was CD4+ T cells sorted from blood. The CDR3 nucleotides read TGCGCCAGCAGCGCGCAGCCTGGATCCTACGAGCAGTACTTC. Translated: CASSAQPGSYEQYF.